Following are 17 T cell receptor beta chains from one sample sequenced in a study of technical replicates of blood from a few donors. Measured with immunoSEQ multiplex PCR; TCRdb has only the in-frame clones, and not every one. The sample has under 65,000 clones; roughly 95% are singletons. Sample: T cells isolated from PBMCs. All receptors come from a human donor in good health.

CDR3 in amino acids: CASSTGQAYGYTF. The CDR3, as DNA: TGTGCCAGCAGCACTGGACAGGCTTATGGCTACACCTTC. J is TRBJ1-2 and V is TRBV7-3, with TRBD1 matching over 7 bases. Germline CDR1 SGHTA, CDR2 FQGTGA. The length of the CDR3 is 13 residues. The V gene end was trimmed by 5 bases and the J gene end by 5 bases; junction bases not matched to a gene: 5.

V is TRBV6-5 and J is TRBJ2-3; 8 nucleotides match TRBD2. Germline V lookup: CDR1 MNHEY, CDR2 SVGAGI. The CDR3 runs to 15 residues. V shed 6 bases, J shed 2 bases, and the junction held 7 bases outside the gene matches. The CDR3 protein is CASSSPAGDTDTQYF. CDR3 DNA sequence: TGTGCCAGCAGCTCTCCAGCGGGAGACACAGATACGCAGTATTTT.

The rearrangement joins TRBV7-9 to TRBJ2-6; unclear D gene. CDR1 is SEHNR, CDR2 FQNEAQ, per germline (reference sequence). The CDR3 runs to 15 residues. Trimming cost V 3 bases and J 0 bases, with 6 bases left between them. The CDR3 coding sequence is TGTGCCAGCAGCTTTACAGCCTCTGGGGCCAACGTCCTGACTTTC. This translates into CASSFTASGANVLTF.

CDR3: CASNSREGGDEKLFF. Written as DNA, the CDR3 is TGCGCCAGCAATTCTCGTGAAGGAGGGGATGAAAAACTGTTTTTT. The chain couples TRBV4-1 to TRBJ1-4; maybe TRBD1 (5 bases). CDR1 is MGHRA and CDR2 is YSYEKL in the germline V gene. Trimming shortened V by 7 bases and J by 6 bases, and 18 bases separated the two germline ends. This CDR3 is built from 15 residues.

This chain uses TRBV6-1 with TRBJ1-4; 7 positions agree with TRBD1. The length of the CDR3 is 13 residues. The V segment lost 4 bases and the J segment 6 bases; nucleotides outside the gene matches: 2. Germline CDR1 reads MNHNS; CDR2 reads SASEGT. In nucleotides, the CDR3 is TGTGCCAGCAGTGCGACAGGGTATGAAAAACTGTTTTTT. It encodes CASSATGYEKLFF.

The table lists this clone with a count of one. The gene calls are TRBV18 and TRBJ2-7, with 8 bases identical to TRBD1. The CDR3 consists of 14 residues. The trim removed 5 bases at V and 2 bases at J, leaving 5 bases unmatched. CDR1 KGHSH and CDR2 LQKENI come from the germline V gene. The CDR3 region is CASSIGQGPYEQYF. CDR3 in DNA: TGTGCCAGCTCAATAGGACAGGGACCCTACGAGCAGTACTTC. Together with reference TRBV18 and TRBJ2-7, the CDR3 gives the full variable domain: NAGVMQNPRHLVRRRGQEARLRCSPMKGHSHVYWYRQLPEEGLKFMVYLQKENIIDESGMPKERFSAEFPKEGPSILRIQQVVRGDSAAYFCASSIGQGPYEQYFGPGTRLTVT.

The chain uses TRBV4-1 and TRBJ2-7; maybe TRBD2 (5 bases). V was trimmed by 3 bases and J by 2 bases, leaving 20 bases between them. This CDR3 is 17 amino acids long. The germline CDR1 and CDR2 sequences are MGHRA and YSYEKL. CDR3 region: CASSHYTPSDGTYEQYF. In DNA, the CDR3 is TGCGCCAGCAGCCACTACACCCCATCGGACGGGACCTACGAGCAGTACTTC.

The rearrangement links TRBV9 to TRBJ2-5, with a weak D call TRBD1 (5 bases). CDR3 length: 15 residues. The V end lost 0 bases, the J end lost 3 bases, and 12 bases lay between the germline ends. Germline-derived CDR1 and CDR2 are SGDLS and YYNGEE. The CDR3 DNA follows: TGTGCCAGCAGCGTAGGGCTCAAGGGGAAAGAGACCCAGTACTTC. It specifies CASSVGLKGKETQYF.

The chain couples TRBV19 to TRBJ1-4, with D maybe TRBD1 (5 bases). Trimming removed 10 bases at V and 7 bases at J, with 28 bases between. The germline V gene has CDR1 LNHDA and CDR2 SQIVND (reference sequence). CDR3 length: 17 residues. Here the CDR3 reads CATRPAREQVGVEKLFF. CDR3 DNA: TGTGCCACTAGACCCGCCAGGGAACAGGTCGGAGTTGAAAAACTGTTTTTT.

Here the CDR3 reads CASSVAGNYGYTF. For the CDR3, the DNA is TGTGCCAGCAGCGTTGCGGGGAACTATGGCTACACCTTC. V and J are TRBV7-2 and TRBJ1-2; the D is unclear. The CDR3 runs 13 residues. V lost 5 bases, J lost 2 bases, and 9 bases lay in between. Germline V gene lookup returns CDR1 SGHTA and CDR2 FQGNSA.

The chain employs TRBV2 and TRBJ1-3; D gene uncertain. Germline V gives CDR1 SNHLY, CDR2 FYNNEI. This CDR3 has 15 residues. Trimming removed 2 bases from V and 0 bases from J, with 8 bases in between. The CDR3 DNA is TGTGCCAGCAGTGAACAGGCAGCCTCTGGAAACACCATATATTTT. Amino acid sequence: CASSEQAASGNTIYF.

The chain couples TRBV4-3 to TRBJ2-7; 7 bases are a match to TRBD2. The CDR3 has 15 amino acids. Germline trimming cut 0 bases from V and 5 bases from J; bases unmatched to any gene: 7. From germline, CDR1 is LGHNA and CDR2 YSLEER. The CDR3: CASSQDWGGANEQYF. The CDR3, as DNA: TGCGCCAGCAGCCAAGATTGGGGAGGGGCCAACGAGCAGTACTTC.

This chain uses TRBV5-6 with TRBJ1-2, with TRBD1 matching over 8 bases. Germline CDR1 SGHDT, CDR2 YYEEEE. CDR3 length equals 16 residues. V was clipped by 6 bases and J by 7 bases; unmatched bases: 17. CDR3 sequence: CASTILDREGYGGYTF. CDR3 DNA sequence: TGTGCCAGCACCATTCTGGACAGGGAAGGGTATGGTGGCTACACCTTC.

The chain carries TRBV14 and TRBJ2-7; D is possibly TRBD1 (5 bases). The CDR3 runs 13 residues. V was cut by 1 base and J by 6 bases, with 10 bases left in between. Germline V gene data show CDR1 as SGHDN and CDR2 as FVKESK. The CDR3 DNA follows: TGTGCCAGCAGCCAAGTAGCAGGGTCCGAGCAGTACTTC. It is translated as CASSQVAGSEQYF.

The rearrangement links TRBV2 to TRBJ2-3; TRBD2 aligns across 8 bases. J was trimmed by 1 base and V by 8 bases; bases with no gene match: 5. CDR3 length: 14 amino acids. Germline V CDR1 and CDR2: SNHLY, FYNNEI. The CDR3 coding sequence is TGTGCCAGCGGGGGACTAGTGCGCACAGATACGCAGTATTTT. It yields the protein CASGGLVRTDTQYF.

The gene calls are TRBV28 and TRBJ1-5; D possibly corresponds to TRBD1 (5 bases). V lost 7 bases and J lost 7, with 14 bases in between. From germline, CDR1 is MDHEN and CDR2 SYDVKM. CDR3 length: 13 residues. The CDR3 DNA is TGTGCCAGCACCAGGGACTGGGTGCAGCCCCAGCATTTT. Protein product: CASTRDWVQPQHF.

V and J are TRBV5-6 and TRBJ2-2; 9 positions agree with TRBD2. The CDR3 is 15 residues long. V trimming: 5 bases; J trimming: 6 bases; junction bases outside the gene matches: 8. Germline V gives CDR1 SGHDT, CDR2 YYEEEE. CDR3 loop: CASRLAGVVPGELFF. CDR3 sequence (DNA): TGTGCCAGCAGATTAGCGGGAGTAGTTCCCGGGGAGCTGTTTTTT.